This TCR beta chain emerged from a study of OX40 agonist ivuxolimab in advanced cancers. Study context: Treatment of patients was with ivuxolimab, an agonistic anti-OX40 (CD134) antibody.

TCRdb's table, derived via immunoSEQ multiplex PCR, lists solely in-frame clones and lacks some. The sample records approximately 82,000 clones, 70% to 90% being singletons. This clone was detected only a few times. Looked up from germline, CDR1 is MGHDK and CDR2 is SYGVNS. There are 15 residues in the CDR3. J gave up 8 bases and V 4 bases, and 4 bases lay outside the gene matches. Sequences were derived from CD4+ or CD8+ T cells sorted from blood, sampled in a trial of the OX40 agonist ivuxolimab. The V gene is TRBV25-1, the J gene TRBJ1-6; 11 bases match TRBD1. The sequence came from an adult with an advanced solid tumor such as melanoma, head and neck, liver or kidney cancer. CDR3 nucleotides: TGTGCCAGCAGTGTTCCGGGACAGGGGGATTCACCCCTCCACTTT. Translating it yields CASSVPGQGDSPLHF.